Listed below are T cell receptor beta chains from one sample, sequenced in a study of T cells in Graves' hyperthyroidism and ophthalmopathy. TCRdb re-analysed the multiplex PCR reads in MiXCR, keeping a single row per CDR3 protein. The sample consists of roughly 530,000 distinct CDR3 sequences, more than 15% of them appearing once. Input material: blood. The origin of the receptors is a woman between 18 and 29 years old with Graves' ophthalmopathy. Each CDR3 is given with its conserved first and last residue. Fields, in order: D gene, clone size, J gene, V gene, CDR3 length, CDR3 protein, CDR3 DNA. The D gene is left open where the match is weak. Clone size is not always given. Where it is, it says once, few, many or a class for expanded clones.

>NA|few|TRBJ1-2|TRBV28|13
CASLYQANYGYTF
TGTGCCAGCCTATACCAGGCTAACTATGGCTACACCTTC
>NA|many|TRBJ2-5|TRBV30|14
CAWAQGGYQETQYF
TGTGCCTGGGCGCAGGGGGGGTACCAAGAGACCCAGTACTTC
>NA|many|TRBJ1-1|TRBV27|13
CASSLGGFTEAFF
TGTGCCAGCAGCTTGGGAGGGTTTACTGAAGCTTTCTTT
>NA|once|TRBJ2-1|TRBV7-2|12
CASSFSATEQFF
TGTGCCAGCAGCTTTAGCGCGACTGAGCAGTTCTTC
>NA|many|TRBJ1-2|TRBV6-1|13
CASRGGEDYGYTF
TGTGCCAGCCGGGGAGGGGAGGACTATGGCTACACCTTC
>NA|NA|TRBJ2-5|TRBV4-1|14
CASSPFHEEQGQYF
TGCGCCAGCAGCCCCTTCCATGAGGAACAGGGTCAGTACTTC
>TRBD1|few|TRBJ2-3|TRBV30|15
CAWSGTGGSADTQYF
TGTGCCTGGAGCGGAACAGGGGGCTCTGCAGATACGCAGTATTTT
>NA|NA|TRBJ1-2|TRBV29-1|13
CSVDPGRAAGYTF
TGCAGCGTTGACCCCGGCAGGGCGGCGGGCTACACCTTC
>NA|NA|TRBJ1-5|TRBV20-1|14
CSARETGYNQPQHF
TGCAGTGCTAGAGAAACAGGGTACAATCAGCCCCAGCATTTT
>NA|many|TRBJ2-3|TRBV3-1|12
CASSGPLDTQYF
TGTGCCAGCAGCGGCCCATTGGATACGCAGTATTTT
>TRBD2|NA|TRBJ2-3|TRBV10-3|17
CAISDPRTSGRVGTQYF
TGTGCCATCAGTGACCCGAGGACTAGCGGGAGGGTGGGTACGCAGTATTTT
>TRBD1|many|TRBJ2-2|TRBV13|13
CASSPTGAGELFF
TGTGCCAGCAGCCCTACAGGGGCCGGGGAGCTGTTTTTT
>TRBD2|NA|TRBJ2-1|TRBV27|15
CASSYTGGGFDEQFF
TGTGCCAGCAGTTATACGGGAGGAGGTTTCGATGAGCAGTTCTTC
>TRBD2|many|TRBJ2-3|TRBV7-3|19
CASSLSWAGLAGVPDTQYF
TGTGCCAGCAGCTTAAGTTGGGCGGGACTAGCGGGAGTGCCAGATACGCAGTATTTT
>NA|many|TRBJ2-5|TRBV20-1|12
CSARGSDGPQYF
TGCAGTGCTAGAGGTTCGGACGGGCCCCAGTACTTC
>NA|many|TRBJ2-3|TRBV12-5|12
CASAFATDTQYF
TGTGCTAGTGCTTTCGCGACAGATACGCAGTATTTT
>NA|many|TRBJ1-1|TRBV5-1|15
CASSFGQKGGTEAFF
TGCGCCAGCAGCTTCGGCCAGAAGGGCGGCACTGAAGCTTTCTTT
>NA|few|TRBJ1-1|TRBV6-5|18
CASSYPLYQWGVNAEAFF
TGTGCCAGCAGTTACCCATTATATCAATGGGGGGTAAACGCTGAAGCTTTCTTT
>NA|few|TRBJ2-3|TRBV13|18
CASSFYTPGTEKGDTQYF
TGTGCCAGCAGCTTCTACACCCCCGGGACCGAGAAGGGAGATACGCAGTATTTT
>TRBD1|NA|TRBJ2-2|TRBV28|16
CASSWGTGATTGELFF
TGTGCCAGCAGTTGGGGGACAGGGGCCACCACCGGGGAGCTGTTTTTT
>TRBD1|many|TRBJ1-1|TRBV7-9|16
CASSFPAPGGGAEAFF
TGTGCCAGCAGCTTTCCCGCTCCAGGGGGCGGGGCTGAAGCTTTCTTT
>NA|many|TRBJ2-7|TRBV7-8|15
CASSLVIARTYEQYF
TGTGCCAGCAGCTTAGTTATTGCCAGAACCTACGAGCAGTACTTC
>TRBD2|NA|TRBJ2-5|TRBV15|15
CATSRTSGGQETQYF
TGTGCCACCAGCAGGACTAGCGGGGGTCAAGAGACCCAGTACTTC
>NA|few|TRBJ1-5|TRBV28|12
CAGKRVNQPQHF
TGTGCCGGAAAACGGGTTAATCAGCCCCAGCATTTT
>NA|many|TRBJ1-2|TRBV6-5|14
CASSYSSRVHGYTF
TGTGCCAGCAGTTACTCGAGCAGGGTCCATGGCTACACCTTC
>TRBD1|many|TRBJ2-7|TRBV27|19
CASSLRWGQGEPTIYEQYF
TGTGCCAGCAGTTTAAGGTGGGGACAGGGGGAGCCGACGATCTACGAGCAGTACTTC
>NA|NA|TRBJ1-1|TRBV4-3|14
CASSQGSVNTEAFF
TGCGCCAGCAGCCAAGGTTCAGTGAACACTGAAGCTTTCTTT
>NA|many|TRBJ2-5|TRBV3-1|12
CASEEGQETQYF
TGTGCCAGCGAGGAAGGCCAAGAGACCCAGTACTTC
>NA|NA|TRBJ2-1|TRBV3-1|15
CASSHSGRVYNEQFF
TGTGCCAGCAGCCACTCGGGGCGGGTTTACAATGAGCAGTTCTTC
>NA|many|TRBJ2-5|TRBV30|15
CAWSRGLPYQETQYF
TGTGCCTGGAGCCGGGGACTCCCGTACCAAGAGACCCAGTACTTC
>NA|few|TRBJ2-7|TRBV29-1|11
CSALLSYEQYF
TGCAGCGCACTCCTGAGTTACGAGCAGTACTTC
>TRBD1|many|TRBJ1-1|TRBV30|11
CAWQGADEAFF
TGTGCCTGGCAGGGGGCAGATGAAGCTTTCTTT
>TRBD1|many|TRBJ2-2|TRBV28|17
CASSLPPGQGRPGELFF
TGTGCCAGCAGTCTACCGCCGGGACAGGGAAGGCCCGGGGAGCTGTTTTTT
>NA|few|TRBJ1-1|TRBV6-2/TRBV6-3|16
CASSYVPTGVNTEAFF
TGTGCCAGCAGTTACGTGCCGACGGGGGTGAACACTGAAGCTTTCTTT
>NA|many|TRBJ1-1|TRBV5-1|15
CASSRQGDMNTEAFF
TGCGCCAGCAGCCGGCAGGGTGATATGAACACTGAAGCTTTCTTT
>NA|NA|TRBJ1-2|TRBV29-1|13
CSVEDPGKYGYTF
TGCAGCGTTGAAGATCCAGGGAAGTATGGCTACACCTTC
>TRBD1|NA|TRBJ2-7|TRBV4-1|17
CASSLMGVAGGVYEQYF
TGCGCCAGCAGCCTAATGGGGGTCGCAGGGGGCGTCTACGAGCAGTACTTC
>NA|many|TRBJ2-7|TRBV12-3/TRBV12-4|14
CASSFTTGSHEQYF
TGTGCCAGCAGTTTTACTACAGGGTCCCACGAGCAGTACTTC
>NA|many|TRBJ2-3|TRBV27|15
CASSFEGSGTDTQYF
TGTGCCAGCAGTTTTGAGGGTTCGGGCACAGATACGCAGTATTTT
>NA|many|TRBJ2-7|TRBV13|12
CASSLMGGEQYF
TGTGCCAGCAGCTTAATGGGAGGCGAGCAGTACTTC
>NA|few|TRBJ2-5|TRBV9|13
CASSGGGGETQYF
TGTGCCAGCAGCGGCGGTGGGGGAGAGACCCAGTACTTC
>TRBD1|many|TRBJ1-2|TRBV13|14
CASSLEQGARGYTF
TGTGCCAGCAGCTTGGAACAGGGGGCGCGAGGCTACACCTTC
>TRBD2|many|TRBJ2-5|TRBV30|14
CAWSPAGVQETQYF
TGTGCCTGGAGCCCAGCGGGAGTCCAAGAGACCCAGTACTTC